The 16 T cell receptor beta chains below all came from one sample that was sequenced in a study of T cell changes during pregnancy in multiple sclerosis. Generated by immunoSEQ multiplex PCR, the TCRdb table keeps only in-frame clones and is missing some. The profile shows about 61,000 clones, just under 90% of them singletons. Source: peripheral blood, taken in the first trimester of pregnancy. The receptors were sampled from a female donor in good health, enrolled as a control in a pregnancy study.

The gene calls are TRBV30 and TRBJ2-2; 13 positions match TRBD2. This CDR3 region has 19 residues. After removal of 0 bases from V and 6 bases from J, the junction contained 13 bases not matched to a gene. Looked up from germline, CDR1 is GTSNPN and CDR2 is SVGIG (reference sequence). CDR3 in amino acids: CAWSVLGRLAGGGAGELFF. CDR3 DNA: TGTGCCTGGAGTGTTTTAGGCCGACTAGCGGGGGGCGGGGCCGGGGAGCTGTTTTTT.

This clone occurred a few times. The chain couples TRBV19 to TRBJ1-1; 7 bases map to TRBD1. The CDR3 consists of 14 residues. CDR1 LNHDA and CDR2 SQIVND come from the germline V gene (reference sequence). Unmatched junction bases numbered 5, after V lost 3 bases and J lost 4 bases. Here the CDR3 reads CASSMSRGITEAFF. CDR3 in DNA: TGTGCCAGTAGTATGAGCAGGGGGATCACTGAAGCTTTCTTT.

The chain recombines TRBV19 with TRBJ2-3, with 8 positions matching TRBD1. Germline V gives CDR1 LNHDA, CDR2 SQIVND (reference sequence). The junction had 14 bases not matched to a gene; V was cut back by 4 bases and J by 2 bases. CDR3 size: 18 residues. The CDR3 nucleotides are TGTGCCAGTAGTAACCCCTTTACCGGACAGGGACACACAGATACGCAGTATTTT. Translation gives CASSNPFTGQGHTDTQYF.

The chain recombines TRBV6-4 with TRBJ2-3; TRBD2 aligns across 10 bases. CDR1 is MRHNA and CDR2 is SNTAGT in the germline V gene. J gave up 4 bases and V 7 bases, and 8 bases lay outside the gene matches. This CDR3 is built from 15 residues. Written as DNA, the CDR3 is TGTGCCAGCACCCCAAGCGGGGGGGCCTCAGATACGCAGTATTTT. Protein sequence: CASTPSGGASDTQYF.

The chain uses TRBV7-9 and TRBJ1-1, with D hard to call. Trimming shortened V by 5 bases and J by 1 base, and 11 bases separated the two germline ends. CDR3 size: 14 residues. From germline, CDR1 is SEHNR and CDR2 FQNEAQ (reference sequence). The CDR3 sequence is CASSPRAGNTEAFF. The DNA for the CDR3 is TGTGCCAGCAGCCCGCGAGCAGGGAACACTGAAGCTTTCTTT.

This chain connects TRBV1 to TRBJ1-6; TRBD1 is the table's D call, not checked against the DNA. TRBV1 has pseudogene status. This CDR3 spans 17 amino acids. The CDR3 protein is CTSTQDPRGSYNSPLHF. CDR3 nucleotide sequence: TGCACCAGCACCCAAGATCCCAGGGGCTCCTATAATTCACCCCTCCACTTT.

This chain uses TRBV7-6 with TRBJ1-5, with D possibly matching TRBD1 (5 bases). The V end lost 6 bases, the J end lost 1 base, and 10 bases lay between the germline ends. CDR3 size: 14 residues. Germline V gene sequence: CDR1 SGHVS, CDR2 FNYEAQ. The CDR3 reads CASSDSISNQPQHF. Written as DNA, the CDR3 is TGTGCCAGCAGTGACAGTATCAGCAATCAGCCCCAGCATTTT.

This clone was seen just once. This chain joins TRBV29-1 and TRBJ1-2, with D possibly TRBD1 on 5 matching bases. V shed 0 bases and J shed 2 bases, with 7 bases lying between them. Germline CDR1 reads SQVTM; CDR2 reads ANQGSEA. The CDR3 has 13 amino acids. The CDR3: CSVEEEGNYGYTF. In DNA form, the CDR3 reads TGCAGCGTTGAAGAGGAGGGGAACTATGGCTACACCTTC. Complete variable domain (other parts from reference TRBV29-1 and TRBJ1-2): SAVISQKPSRDICQRGTSLTIQCQVDSQVTMMFWYRQQPGQSLTLIATANQGSEATYESGFVIDKFPISRPNLTFSTLTVSNMSPEDSSIYLCSVEEEGNYGYTFGSGTRLTVV.

The chain carries TRBV6-5 and TRBJ1-4, with no clear D. Per germline, CDR1 MNHEY and CDR2 SVGAGI. The CDR3 totals 15 residues. Trimming removed 5 bases from V and 3 bases from J, with 13 bases in between. The DNA of the CDR3 is TGTGCCAGCAGTCTCTTCAGGAGGGCTAATGAAAAACTGTTTTTT. This encodes CASSLFRRANEKLFF.

The chain is built from TRBV6-1 and TRBJ1-3; D not certain. In germline, CDR1 is MNHNS, CDR2 SASEGT. Trimming took 5 bases from V and 5 from J, leaving 10 bases between them. The CDR3 sequence is 13 residues long. As DNA, the CDR3 is TGTGCCAGCAGTCTAACAGACAGAAACACCATATATTTT. Its translation: CASSLTDRNTIYF.

This chain joins TRBV19 and TRBJ2-1, with 14 bases lining up with TRBD2. The germline CDR1 and CDR2 sequences are LNHDA and SQIVND (reference sequence). CDR3 length: 16 residues. Trimming cost V 1 base and J 8 bases; bases outside gene matches: 4. CDR3 in amino acids: CASSIVLTSGGDEQFF. The CDR3 nucleotides read TGTGCCAGTAGTATAGTATTGACTAGCGGGGGGGATGAGCAGTTCTTC.

This clone was seen a single time. The chain recombines TRBV19 with TRBJ2-3, with 10 bases aligning to TRBD2. Germline values: CDR1 LNHDA, CDR2 SQIVND (reference sequence). This CDR3 comprises 14 residues. The J segment lost 6 bases and the V segment lost 1 base, leaving 1 base of the junction unmatched. The CDR3 sequence: CASSIGTSGDTQYF. Here the CDR3 DNA reads TGTGCCAGTAGTATAGGGACTAGCGGCGATACGCAGTATTTT. Based on the CDR3 plus reference TRBV19 and TRBJ2-3, the full variable domain is DGGITQSPKYLFRKEGQNVTLSCEQNLNHDAMYWYRQDPGQGLRLIYYSQIVNDFQKGDIAEGYSVSREKKESFPLTVTSAQKNPTAFYLCASSIGTSGDTQYFGPGTRLTVL.

The chain couples TRBV5-1 to TRBJ2-1; 7 bases fit TRBD2. Looked up from germline, CDR1 is SGHRS and CDR2 is YFSETQ. This CDR3 has 15 residues. V was clipped by 5 bases and J by 6 bases; unmatched bases: 11. The CDR3 DNA reads TGCGCCAGCAGAGAGGGAGGGGCTCCTACCAATGAGCAGTTCTTC. This translates into CASREGGAPTNEQFF.

This clone was observed once. The chain couples TRBV10-1 to TRBJ2-1, with D tentatively TRBD1 (5 bases). V was pared by 7 bases and J by 7 bases, with 5 bases between. The CDR3 is made up of 10 amino acids. In germline, CDR1 is WNHNN, CDR2 SYGVQD (reference sequence). CDR3 in DNA: TGCGCCAGCAACAGGAATGAGCAGTTCTTC. This translates into CASNRNEQFF.

The count of this clone is one. V usage is TRBV2 and J usage is TRBJ2-3, with 9 nucleotides matching TRBD1. With V trimmed by 6 bases and J by 5 bases, 6 bases remained unmatched. The length of the CDR3 is 14 residues. CDR1 is SNHLY and CDR2 is FYNNEI in the germline V gene. The CDR3 nucleotides read TGTGCCAGCAGACCCCGGGACAGGGAAGATACGCAGTATTTT. Translated: CASRPRDREDTQYF.

The chain carries TRBV4-3 and TRBJ2-2; possibly TRBD2 for D (7 bases). Germline lookup yields CDR1 LGHNA and CDR2 YSLEER. CDR3 size: 16 residues. V was cut by 0 bases and J by 3 bases, with 11 bases left in between. The CDR3: CASSQERGGDTGELFF. CDR3 sequence (DNA): TGCGCCAGCAGCCAAGAAAGGGGGGGGGACACCGGGGAGCTGTTTTTT.